The text below deals with one TCR beta chain. Its cognate antigen is unknown. With constant-segment primers, 5'RACE yielded cDNA libraries of TCR alpha and TCR beta that carried sample barcodes and UMIs. MiXCR, run by TCRdb on the 5' RACE reads, gives a single entry per CDR3 protein. The profile covers about 290,000 distinct CDR3 sequences, with about 16% appearing a single time and 22% taken by the ten largest. The entry originates in a study of T-cell memory formation after mild COVID-19. Study-wide background: Largely donor-specific sequence clusters came from two donors.

Study-level results: Nothing confirmed that second-wave clones peaking on day 37 were specific for SARS-CoV-2. There were some responding clones in pre-infection memory, which suggested that cross-reactive memory had joined.

The CDR3 loop spans 11 amino acids. Germline V gene lookup returns CDR1 SGHVS and CDR2 FNYEAQ. V dropped 2 bases and J dropped 4 bases, with 2 bases sitting between them. The receptor was isolated from a man between 18 and 35 years old who had mild COVID-19 (a few samples of this study predate the infection). Cell type and time point are not known. Sequenced: PBMCs or a T cell subset sorted from them (not recorded which). The chain employs TRBV7-6 and TRBJ1-1; D unclear. The CDR3 region is CASSLTTEAFF. CDR3 nucleotide sequence: TGTGCCAGCAGCTTAACCACTGAAGCTTTCTTT.